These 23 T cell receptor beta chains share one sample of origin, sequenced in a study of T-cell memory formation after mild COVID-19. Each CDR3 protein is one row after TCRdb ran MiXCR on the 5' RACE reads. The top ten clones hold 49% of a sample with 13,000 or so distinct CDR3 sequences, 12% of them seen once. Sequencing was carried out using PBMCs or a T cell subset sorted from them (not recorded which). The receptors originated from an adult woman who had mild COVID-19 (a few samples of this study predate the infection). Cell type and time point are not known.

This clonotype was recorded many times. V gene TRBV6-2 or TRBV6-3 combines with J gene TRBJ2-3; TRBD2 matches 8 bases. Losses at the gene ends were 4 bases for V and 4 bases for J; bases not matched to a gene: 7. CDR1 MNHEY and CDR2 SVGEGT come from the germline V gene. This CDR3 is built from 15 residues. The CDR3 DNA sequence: TGTGCCAGCAGTTCCCCCGGGAGGGTGGCAGATACGCAGTATTTT. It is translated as CASSSPGRVADTQYF.

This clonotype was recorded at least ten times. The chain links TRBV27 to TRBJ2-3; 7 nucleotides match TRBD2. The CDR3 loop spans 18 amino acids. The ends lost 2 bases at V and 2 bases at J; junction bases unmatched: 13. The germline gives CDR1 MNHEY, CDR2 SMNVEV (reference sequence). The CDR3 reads CASSLGAWARGTTDTQYF. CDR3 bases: TGTGCCAGCAGTTTAGGGGCCTGGGCGCGGGGGACCACAGATACGCAGTATTTT.

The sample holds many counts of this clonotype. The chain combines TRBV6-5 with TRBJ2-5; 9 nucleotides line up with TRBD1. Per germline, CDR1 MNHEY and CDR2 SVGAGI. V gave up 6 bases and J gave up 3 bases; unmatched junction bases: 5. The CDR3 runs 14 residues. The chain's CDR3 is CASREQGAKETQYF. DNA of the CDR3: TGTGCCAGCAGAGAACAGGGGGCAAAAGAGACCCAGTACTTC.

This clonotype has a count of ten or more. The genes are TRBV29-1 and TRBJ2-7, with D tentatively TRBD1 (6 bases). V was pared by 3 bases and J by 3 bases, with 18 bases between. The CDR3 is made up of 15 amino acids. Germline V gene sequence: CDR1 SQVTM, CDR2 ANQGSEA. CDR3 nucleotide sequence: TGCAGCGTTGAGGCGACAGGTTCGGCGTTCTACGAGCAGTACTTC. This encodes CSVEATGSAFYEQYF.

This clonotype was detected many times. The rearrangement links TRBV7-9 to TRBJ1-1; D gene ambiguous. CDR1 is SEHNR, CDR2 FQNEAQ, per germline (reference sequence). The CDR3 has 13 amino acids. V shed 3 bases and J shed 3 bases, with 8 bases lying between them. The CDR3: CASSFPGDTEAFF. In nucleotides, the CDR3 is TGTGCCAGCAGCTTTCCCGGGGACACTGAAGCTTTCTTT.

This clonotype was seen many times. The CDR3 coding sequence is TGCGCCCAAAAGACCCAGACGGATACGCAGTATTTT. Translation: CAQKTQTDTQYF. This chain uses TRBV5-1 with TRBJ2-3; D is unresolved. Trimming took 10 bases from V and 6 from J, leaving 15 bases between them. Germline V CDR1 and CDR2: SGHRS, YFSETQ. The CDR3 length is 12 residues.

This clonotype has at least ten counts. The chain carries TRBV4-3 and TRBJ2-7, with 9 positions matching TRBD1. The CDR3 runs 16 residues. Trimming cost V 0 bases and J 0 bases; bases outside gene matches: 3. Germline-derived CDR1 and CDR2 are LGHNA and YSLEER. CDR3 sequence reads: CASSQEVGQGSYEQYF. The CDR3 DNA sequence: TGCGCCAGCAGCCAAGAAGTGGGACAGGGCTCCTACGAGCAGTACTTC.

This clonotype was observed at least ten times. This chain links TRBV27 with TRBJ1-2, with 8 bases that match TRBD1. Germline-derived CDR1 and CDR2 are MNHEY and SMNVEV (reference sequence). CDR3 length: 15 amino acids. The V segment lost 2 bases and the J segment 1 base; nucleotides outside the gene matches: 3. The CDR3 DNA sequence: TGTGCCAGCAGTTTAGGGACAGGCCTTAACTATGGCTACACCTTC. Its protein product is CASSLGTGLNYGYTF.

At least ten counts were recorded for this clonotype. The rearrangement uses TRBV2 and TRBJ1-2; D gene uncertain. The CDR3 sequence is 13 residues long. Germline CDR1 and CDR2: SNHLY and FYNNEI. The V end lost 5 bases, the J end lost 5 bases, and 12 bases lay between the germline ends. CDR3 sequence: CASSQVANYGYTF. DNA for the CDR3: TGTGCCAGCAGTCAGGTCGCGAATTATGGCTACACCTTC.

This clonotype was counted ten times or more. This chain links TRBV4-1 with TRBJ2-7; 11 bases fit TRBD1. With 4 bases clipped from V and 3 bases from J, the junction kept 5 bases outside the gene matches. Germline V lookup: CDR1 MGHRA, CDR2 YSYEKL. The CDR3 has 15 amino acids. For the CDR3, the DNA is TGCGCCAGCAGCCCGACCGGGACAGGGGGCTACGAGCAGTACTTC. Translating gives CASSPTGTGGYEQYF.

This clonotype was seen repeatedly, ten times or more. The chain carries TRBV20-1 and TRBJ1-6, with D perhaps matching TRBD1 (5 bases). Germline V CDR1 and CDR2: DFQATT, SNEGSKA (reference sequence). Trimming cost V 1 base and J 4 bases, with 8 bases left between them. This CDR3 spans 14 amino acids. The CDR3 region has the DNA TGCAGTGCTAGAGGGGGGGGATATAATTCACCCCTCCACTTT. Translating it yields CSARGGGYNSPLHF.

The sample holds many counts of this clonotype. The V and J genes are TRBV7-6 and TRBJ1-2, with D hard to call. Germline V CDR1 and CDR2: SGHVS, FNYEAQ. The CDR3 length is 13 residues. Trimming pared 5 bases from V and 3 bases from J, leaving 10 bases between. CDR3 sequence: CASSPSGDYGYTF. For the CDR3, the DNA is TGTGCCAGCAGCCCCTCGGGCGACTATGGCTACACCTTC.

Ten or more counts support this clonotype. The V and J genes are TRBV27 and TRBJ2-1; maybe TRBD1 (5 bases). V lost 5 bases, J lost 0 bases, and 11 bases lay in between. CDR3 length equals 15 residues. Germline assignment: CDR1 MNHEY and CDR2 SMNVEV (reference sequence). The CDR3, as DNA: TGTGCCAGCAGTACAGGTCCGAGCTCCTACAATGAGCAGTTCTTC. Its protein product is CASSTGPSSYNEQFF.

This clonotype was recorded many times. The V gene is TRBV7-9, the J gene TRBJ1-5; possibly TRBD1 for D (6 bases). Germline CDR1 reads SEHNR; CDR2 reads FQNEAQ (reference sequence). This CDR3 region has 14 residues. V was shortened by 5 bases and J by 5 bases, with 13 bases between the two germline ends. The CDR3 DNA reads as TGTGCCAGCAGCGAAGGGGGGGCCCATCAGCCCCAGCATTTT. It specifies CASSEGGAHQPQHF.

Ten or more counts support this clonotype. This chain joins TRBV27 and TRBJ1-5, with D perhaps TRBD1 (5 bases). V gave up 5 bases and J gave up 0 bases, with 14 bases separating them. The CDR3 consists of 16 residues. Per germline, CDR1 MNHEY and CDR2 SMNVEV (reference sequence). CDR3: CASSPWGDHSNQPQHF. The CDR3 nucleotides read TGTGCCAGCAGTCCTTGGGGCGACCATAGCAATCAGCCCCAGCATTTT.

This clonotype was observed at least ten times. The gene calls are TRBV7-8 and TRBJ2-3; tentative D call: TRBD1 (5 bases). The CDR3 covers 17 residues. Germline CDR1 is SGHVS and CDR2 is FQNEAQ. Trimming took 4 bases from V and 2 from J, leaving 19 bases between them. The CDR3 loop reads CASSSIQGRGYTDTQYF. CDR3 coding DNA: TGTGCCAGCAGCTCCATTCAGGGAAGGGGATACACAGATACGCAGTATTTT.

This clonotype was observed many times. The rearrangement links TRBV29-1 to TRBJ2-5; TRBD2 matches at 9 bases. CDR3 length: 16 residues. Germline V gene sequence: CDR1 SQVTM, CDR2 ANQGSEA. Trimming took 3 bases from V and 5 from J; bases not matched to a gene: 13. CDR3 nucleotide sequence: TGCAGCGTTGATTTGAGGAGCGGGAGGCCGAATGAGACCCAGTACTTC. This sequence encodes CSVDLRSGRPNETQYF.

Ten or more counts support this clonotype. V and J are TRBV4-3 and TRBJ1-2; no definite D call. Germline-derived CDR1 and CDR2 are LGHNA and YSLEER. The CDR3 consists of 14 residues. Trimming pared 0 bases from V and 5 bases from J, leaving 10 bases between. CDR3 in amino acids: CASSQDLTSYGYTF. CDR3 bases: TGCGCCAGCAGCCAAGATTTGACAAGTTATGGCTACACCTTC.

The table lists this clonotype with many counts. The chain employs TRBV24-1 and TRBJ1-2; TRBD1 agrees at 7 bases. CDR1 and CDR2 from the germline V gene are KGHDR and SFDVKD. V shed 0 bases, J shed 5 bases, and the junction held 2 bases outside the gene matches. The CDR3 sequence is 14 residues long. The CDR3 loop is CATSDLDRVYGYTF. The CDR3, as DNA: TGTGCCACCAGTGATTTGGACAGGGTGTATGGCTACACCTTC.

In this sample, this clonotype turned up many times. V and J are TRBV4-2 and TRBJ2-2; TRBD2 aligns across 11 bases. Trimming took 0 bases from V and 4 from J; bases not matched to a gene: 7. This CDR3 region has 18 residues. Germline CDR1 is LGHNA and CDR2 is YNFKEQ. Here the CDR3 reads CASSQEVAGGPFTGELFF. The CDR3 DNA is TGTGCCAGCAGCCAAGAGGTAGCGGGAGGGCCGTTCACCGGGGAGCTGTTTTTT.

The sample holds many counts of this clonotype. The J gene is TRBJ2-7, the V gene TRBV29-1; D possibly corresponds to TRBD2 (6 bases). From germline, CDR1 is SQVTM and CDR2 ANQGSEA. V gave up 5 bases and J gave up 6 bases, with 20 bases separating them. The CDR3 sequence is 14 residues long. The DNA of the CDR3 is TGCAGCGTTAAGAAAACCGGGACTGCCACCGAGCAGTACTTC. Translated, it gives CSVKKTGTATEQYF.

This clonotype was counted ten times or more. The DNA of the CDR3 is TGCAGCGTTGAGGTGACAGATAACACTGAAGCTTTCTTT. Translated: CSVEVTDNTEAFF. The chain has TRBV29-1 and TRBJ1-1, with D perhaps TRBD1 (5 bases). This CDR3 has 13 amino acids. CDR1 is SQVTM, CDR2 ANQGSEA, per germline. The V and J ends lost 3 bases and 2 bases respectively, with 10 bases between them. Full variable domain (outside the CDR3, taken from reference TRBV29-1 and TRBJ1-1): SAVISQKPSRDICQRGTSLTIQCQVDSQVTMMFWYRQQPGQSLTLIATANQGSEATYESGFVIDKFPISRPNLTFSTLTVSNMSPEDSSIYLCSVEVTDNTEAFFGQGTRLTVV.

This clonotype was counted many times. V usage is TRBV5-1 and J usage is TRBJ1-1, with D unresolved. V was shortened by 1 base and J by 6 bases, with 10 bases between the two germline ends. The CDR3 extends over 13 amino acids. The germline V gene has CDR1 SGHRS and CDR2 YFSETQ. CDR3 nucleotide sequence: TGCGCCAGCAGCTTGTTGGGTAACGCTGAAGCTTTCTTT. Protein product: CASSLLGNAEAFF.